This passage covers 21 T cell receptor beta chains from one sample sequenced in a study of Graves' ophthalmopathy and Graves' hyperthyroidism. Investigators amplified TCR beta CDR3 regions from RNA transcripts. Second-round multiplex PCR came after a first-round RT-PCR that employed HTBI primers. TCRdb reprocessed the multiplex PCR reads via MiXCR and lists one record per CDR3 protein. The sample lists approximately 1.2 million distinct CDR3 sequences, about two fifths occurring once. Source material: peripheral blood or thyroid tissue (not recorded which). These receptors were taken from an adult man with Graves' hyperthyroidism.

The gene calls are TRBV12-3 or TRBV12-4 and TRBJ2-7; tentatively, D is TRBD2 (6 bases). V lost 4 bases and J 1 base, leaving 11 bases between the germline ends. This CDR3 region has 14 residues. The DNA for the CDR3 is TGTGCCAGCAGTTCCGGGACTCCGTCCTACGAGCAGTACTTC. Protein product: CASSSGTPSYEQYF.

This clonotype has a count of ten or more. The chain combines TRBV7-2 with TRBJ2-7, with D maybe TRBD1 (5 bases). The CDR3 consists of 13 residues. Looked up from germline, CDR1 is SGHTA and CDR2 is FQGNSA. Trimming removed 6 bases from V and 2 bases from J, with 11 bases in between. The CDR3 DNA follows: TGTGCCAGCAGGCCTCAGGGTACCTACGAGCAGTACTTC. Translated: CASRPQGTYEQYF. Full variable domain (remainder filled in from reference TRBV7-2 and TRBJ2-7): GAGVSQSPSNKVTEKGKDVELRCDPISGHTALYWYRQSLGQGLEFLIYFQGNSAPDKSGLPSDRFSAERTGGSVSTLTIQRTQQEDSAVYLCASRPQGTYEQYFGPGTRLTVT.

For this clonotype: One junction end disagrees with the germline gene, perhaps due to a read error. The chain joins TRBV5-1 to TRBJ1-1; possible D gene TRBD1, 6 bases. In germline, CDR1 is SGHRS, CDR2 YFSETQ. This CDR3 spans 13 amino acids. CDR3 sequence: CASSFTGNSEAFF. The CDR3 DNA reads TGCGCCAGCAGCTTCACAGGGAACTCTGAAGCTTTCTTT.

The CDR3 DNA reads as TGTGCCAGCAGCCAAGATCGGGAGGGGACCCAGTACTTC. It is translated as CASSQDREGTQYF. This rearrangement joins TRBV14 to TRBJ2-5, with 8 bases fitting TRBD2. The CDR3 is 13 residues long. The V segment lost 0 bases and the J segment 7 bases; nucleotides outside the gene matches: 1. Germline assignment: CDR1 SGHDN and CDR2 FVKESK.

The table lists this clonotype with many counts. This chain's CDR3 is CASRDRTVDEQYF. CDR3 in DNA: TGTGCCAGCAGGGACCGGACAGTGGACGAGCAGTACTTC. V and J are TRBV7-9 and TRBJ2-7; possibly TRBD1 for D (6 bases). Trimming removed 6 bases at V and 5 bases at J, with 14 bases between. The CDR3 is made up of 13 amino acids. Germline V gene lookup returns CDR1 SEHNR and CDR2 FQNEAQ (reference sequence).

This clonotype has more than one count but fewer than ten. The chain joins TRBV9 to TRBJ2-7; D call uncertain. This CDR3 comprises 14 residues. From germline, CDR1 is SGDLS and CDR2 YYNGEE. V was trimmed by 4 bases and J by 3 bases, leaving 14 bases between them. The CDR3 nucleotides are TGTGCCAGCAGCCCGGAGAGCGCCAACTACGAGCAGTACTTC. Translation gives CASSPESANYEQYF.

The chain is built from TRBV7-2 and TRBJ1-4; possible D gene TRBD1, 6 bases. The CDR3 extends over 15 amino acids. Germline V gives CDR1 SGHTA, CDR2 FQGNSA. V shed 7 bases and J shed 1 base, with 13 bases lying between them. The CDR3 loop is CASNLGGGTNEKLFF. In DNA form, the CDR3 reads TGTGCCAGCAACCTAGGGGGGGGAACTAATGAAAAACTGTTTTTT.

Notes on this clonotype: Since a much larger clone is just one base distant, this may be a read error. The genes are TRBV9 and TRBJ2-5; D may correspond to TRBD1 or TRBD2 (5 bases each). The length of the CDR3 is 15 residues. Germline V gene sequence: CDR1 SGDLS, CDR2 YYNGEE. The V end was cut by 0 bases, the J end by 2 bases, with 11 bases between. In DNA form, the CDR3 reads TGTGCCAGCAGCGTAGACGGGGCTTCGCAAGAGACCCAGTACTTC. Residues: CASSVDGASQETQYF.

This sequence joins TRBV20-1 and TRBJ2-6, with 7 bases that match TRBD1. Germline V gene lookup returns CDR1 DFQATT and CDR2 SNEGSKA (reference sequence). Trimming cost V 5 bases and J 1 base; bases outside gene matches: 5. The CDR3 sequence is 15 residues long. CDR3 sequence: CSAAQTGSGANVLTF. The CDR3 DNA follows: TGCAGTGCTGCTCAGACAGGGTCTGGGGCCAACGTCCTGACTTTC.

This rearrangement joins TRBV7-3 to TRBJ2-7; D is unresolved. Germline-derived CDR1 and CDR2 are SGHTA and FQGTGA. Trimming left V 5 bases short and J 0 bases short, with 14 bases between. The CDR3 totals 15 residues. CDR3 sequence reads: CASSANRRSSYEQYF. CDR3 in DNA: TGTGCCAGCAGCGCAAACCGGAGAAGCTCCTACGAGCAGTACTTC.

At least ten counts were recorded for this clonotype. The chain has TRBV29-1 and TRBJ2-7; 14 bases match TRBD2. From germline, CDR1 is SQVTM and CDR2 ANQGSEA. Trimming removed 5 bases from V and 5 bases from J; junction bases left unmatched: 5. The length of the CDR3 is 14 residues. As DNA, the CDR3 is TGCAGCGTTTGGGGGACTAGCGGGAGTCACGAGCAGTACTTC. Its translation: CSVWGTSGSHEQYF.

The table lists this clonotype with many counts. V and J are TRBV29-1 and TRBJ1-4; D is uncertain. The CDR3 length is 15 residues. Germline loops: CDR1 SQVTM, CDR2 ANQGSEA. Trimming took 4 bases from V and 6 from J, leaving 18 bases between them. This CDR3 reads CSVGEGWFSDEKLFF. The CDR3 bases are TGCAGCGTTGGGGAGGGTTGGTTTTCGGATGAAAAACTGTTTTTT.

This clonotype was seen at least ten times. The chain combines TRBV7-8 with TRBJ1-6; 9 nucleotides agree with TRBD1. The germline CDR1 and CDR2 sequences are SGHVS and FQNEAQ. Trimming at V came to 4 bases and at J to 4 bases, leaving 11 bases not matched to a gene. The CDR3 is 18 residues long. The CDR3 spells CASSSLTEQGAYNSPLHF. CDR3 DNA sequence: TGTGCCAGCAGCTCCCTAACAGAACAGGGGGCTTATAATTCACCCCTCCACTTT.

This clonotype was counted between two and nine times. The V and J genes are TRBV19 and TRBJ1-1, with D uncertain. The germline V and J ends were trimmed by 3 bases and 5 bases, with 7 bases remaining between them. CDR3 length: 12 residues. The germline CDR1 and CDR2 sequences are LNHDA and SQIVND (reference sequence). CDR3 in amino acids: CASSIGWTEAFF. Here the CDR3 DNA reads TGTGCCAGTAGTATCGGGTGGACTGAAGCTTTCTTT.

In its sample, this clonotype was seen many times. CDR3 DNA sequence: TGCGCCAGCAGTGAGGGTTCCGTAGGGGGCGGAGAGACCCAGTACTTC. It specifies CASSEGSVGGGETQYF. V is TRBV10-2 and J is TRBJ2-5; TRBD1 aligns across 7 bases. Germline V gives CDR1 WSHSY, CDR2 SAAADI. V lost 2 bases and J lost 4; bases outside the gene matches: 10. The CDR3 runs to 16 residues.

In this sample, this clonotype turned up many times. The CDR3 reads CASNRRDRGNSPLHF. DNA for the CDR3: TGTGCCAGCAACCGTAGGGATCGGGGAAATTCACCCCTCCACTTT. The V gene is TRBV2, the J gene TRBJ1-6; no definite D call. Germline V gene data show CDR1 as SNHLY and CDR2 as FYNNEI. The CDR3 length is 15 residues. V was pared by 7 bases and J by 7 bases, with 17 bases between.

This clonotype was counted at least ten times. The rearrangement links TRBV5-8 to TRBJ1-5; D perhaps matches TRBD1 (5 bases). Trimming took 0 bases from V and 5 from J, leaving 9 bases between them. The CDR3 runs to 14 residues. Germline V gene sequence: CDR1 SGHTS, CDR2 YDEGEE. The CDR3: CASSLVGAHQPQHF. Here the CDR3 DNA reads TGTGCCAGCAGCTTGGTCGGGGCGCATCAGCCCCAGCATTTT.

This clonotype was counted only a few times. The rearrangement joins TRBV7-9 to TRBJ1-3, with D possibly TRBD1 on 5 matching bases. Trimming left V 1 base short and J 8 bases short, with 12 bases between. This CDR3 has 14 amino acids. Germline V CDR1 and CDR2: SEHNR, FQNEAQ (reference sequence). CDR3 in amino acids: CASSLGAVGDTIYF. CDR3 DNA sequence: TGTGCCAGCAGCTTAGGGGCCGTAGGGGACACCATATATTTT.

This clonotype was seen at least ten times. The V call is TRBV25-1, the J call TRBJ1-5; perhaps TRBD1 as D (5 bases). Germline CDR1 MGHDK, CDR2 SYGVNS. CDR3 length equals 15 residues. V was trimmed by 3 bases and J by 2 bases, leaving 11 bases between them. The CDR3 is CASSDHRGGNQPQHF. The CDR3 coding sequence is TGTGCCAGCAGTGACCACCGGGGGGGCAATCAGCCCCAGCATTTT.

The table lists this clonotype with many counts. The rearrangement joins TRBV5-1 to TRBJ1-6, with 8 bases that match TRBD1. J gave up 10 bases and V 6 bases, and 12 bases lay outside the gene matches. This CDR3 contains 15 residues. CDR1 and CDR2 (germline): SGHRS, YFSETQ. CDR3 protein: CASNLGGQGLSPLHF. In DNA, the CDR3 is TGCGCCAGCAACCTTGGAGGACAGGGCCTCTCACCCCTCCACTTT. The full variable domain, in which reference TRBV5-1 and TRBJ1-6 provide the parts outside the CDR3, is KAGVTQTPRYLIKTRGQQVTLSCSPISGHRSVSWYQQTPGQGLQFLFEYFSETQRNKGNFPGRFSGRQFSNSRSEMNVSTLELGDSALYLCASNLGGQGLSPLHFGNGTRLTVT.

This clonotype appeared many times. This chain uses TRBV20-1 with TRBJ1-1; D is unclear. The CDR3 is 13 amino acids. Per germline, CDR1 DFQATT and CDR2 SNEGSKA (reference sequence). With 5 bases removed from V and 1 base from J, the gap between germline ends came to 11 bases. The CDR3, as DNA: TGCAGTGCTGTAAATCAGGCGAACACTGAAGCTTTCTTT. Protein: CSAVNQANTEAFF.